Given below is one T cell receptor beta chain in context. By share, this clone ranks as medium-sized (0.01 to 0.1%). Its antigen target is currently unknown. No base qualities exist here, and no much larger clone lies one base off it. Other DNA sequences in the sample encode the same CDR3. From V the trimming removes 5 bases and from J it removes 1 base, while the gene matches leave 3 bases of the junction unaccounted for. Counted from cysteine to phenylalanine, this CDR3 has 14 amino acids. Just the 42-base CDR3 DNA is kept, in frame starting at base 1. The germline V gene specifies SGHTA as CDR1 and FQGNSA as CDR2. Libraries were constructed by the immunoSEQ multiplex PCR assay. Imported from immuneACCESS, the table was reduced by TCRdb to in-frame sequences with V and J called. These copies leave out some clones; in studies compared against another copy, an unresolved V gene accounts for under half, and the cause of the remainder is not known. The sample table records approximately 10,000 clones; almost 70% of these occur just once. Roughly 31% of the sample is in the top ten clones.

The entry originates in a study of ipilimumab plus nivolumab after autologous stem cell transplantation (dated by TCRdb to the early 2020s). About the investigation overall: A median of roughly five ipilimumab doses and 8 nivolumab doses was received by trial patients. Primary refractory and relapsed disease were included in the DLBCL cohort, with 18-month progression-free survival of about 86% and 29%, respectively. Patients undergoing autologous transplant for high-risk diffuse large B cell lymphoma, mature T cell lymphoma, or multiple myeloma were enrolled in the trial. Under 40 patients made up the trial's intent-to-treat population. Results and caveats for the whole study, not just this receptor: The authors concluded that, as post-transplant consolidation, combined checkpoint inhibition appeared tolerable. According to the authors, a biologic rationale for studying the approach further came from T cell receptor repertoire, regulatory T cell phenotype and gut microbiota profiles.

Checkpoint therapy began 14 to 28 days after autologous transplant, with ipilimumab given at 1 mg/kg intravenously on day 1 of selected weeks. Patients received nivolumab at 3 mg/kg intravenously on day 1 of weeks 1, 4, 7, 10, and every two weeks through week 26. The study was a Phase Ib clinical trial testing combined checkpoint inhibition with ipilimumab and nivolumab as consolidation after autologous stem cell transplantation. Sequencing used PBMCs, obtained in a trial of ipilimumab plus nivolumab as post-transplant consolidation. The origin of this receptor is a male donor with diffuse large B-cell lymphoma. The chain is assembled from TRBV7-2 and TRBJ1-1, and 8 junction bases match TRBD1. The DNA sequence reads TGTGCCAGCAGCCACGGGACAGGGAACACTGAAGCTTTCTTT. Its protein reads: CASSHGTGNTEAFF.